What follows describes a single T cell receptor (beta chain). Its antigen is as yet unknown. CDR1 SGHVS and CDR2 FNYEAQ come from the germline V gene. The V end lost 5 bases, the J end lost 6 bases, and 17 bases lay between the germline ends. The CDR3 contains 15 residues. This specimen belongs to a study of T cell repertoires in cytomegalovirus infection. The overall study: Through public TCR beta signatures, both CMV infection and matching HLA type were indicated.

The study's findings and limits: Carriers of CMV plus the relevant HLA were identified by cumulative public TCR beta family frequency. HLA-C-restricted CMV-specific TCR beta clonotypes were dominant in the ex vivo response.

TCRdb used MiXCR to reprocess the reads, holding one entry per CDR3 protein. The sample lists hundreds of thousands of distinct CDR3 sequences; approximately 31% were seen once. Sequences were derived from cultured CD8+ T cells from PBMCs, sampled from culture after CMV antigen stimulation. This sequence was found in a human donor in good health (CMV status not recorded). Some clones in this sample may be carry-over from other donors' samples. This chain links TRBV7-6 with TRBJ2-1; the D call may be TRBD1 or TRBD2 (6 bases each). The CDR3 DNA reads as TGTGCCAGCAGCATCTCGGGGGCTAGGGGCAATGAGCAGTTCTTC. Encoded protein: CASSISGARGNEQFF.